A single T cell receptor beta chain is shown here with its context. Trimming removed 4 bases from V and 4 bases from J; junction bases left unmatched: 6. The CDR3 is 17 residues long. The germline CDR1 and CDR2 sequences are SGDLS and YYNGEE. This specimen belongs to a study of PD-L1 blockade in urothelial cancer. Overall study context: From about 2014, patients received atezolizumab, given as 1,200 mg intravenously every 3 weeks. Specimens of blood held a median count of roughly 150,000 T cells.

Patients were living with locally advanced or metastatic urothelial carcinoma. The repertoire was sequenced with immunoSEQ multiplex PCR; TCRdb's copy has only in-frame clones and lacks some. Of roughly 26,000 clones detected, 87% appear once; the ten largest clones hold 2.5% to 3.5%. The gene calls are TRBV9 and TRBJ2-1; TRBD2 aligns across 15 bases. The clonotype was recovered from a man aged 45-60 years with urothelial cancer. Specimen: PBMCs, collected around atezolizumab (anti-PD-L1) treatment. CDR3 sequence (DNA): TGTGCCAGCAGCCCGGGACTAGCGGGGGGTTTATACAATGAGCAGTTCTTC. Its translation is CASSPGLAGGLYNEQFF.